The entry that follows covers one T cell receptor beta chain sequence. The data were taken from a study of blood T cell repertoires in COVID-19. Study-level information: From the United States, Italy and Spain came samples of acute and convalescent COVID-19. From T cells, B-cell-depleted T cells, or PBMCs came the material, which was cDNA or gDNA.

Original methodology: Quantification of nucleated cells was approximated via reference gene primer amplification. Profiled with immunoSEQ multiplex PCR; TCRdb holds only in-frame clones, not every one. The V and J calls and clone size were taken over from that table, and D and trimming were inferred from the DNA. The sample yields under 200,000 clones, just over 85% seen once. The CDR3 extends over 18 amino acids. CDR1 and CDR2 from the germline V gene are SGHAT and FQNNGV. Losses at the gene ends were 5 bases for V and 0 bases for J; bases not matched to a gene: 8. The rearrangement links TRBV11-2 to TRBJ1-6; the match to TRBD1 covers 9 bases. Source material: peripheral blood. The sequence came from a man aged 50-59 years with active or convalescent COVID-19. CDR3 sequence (DNA): TGTGCCAGCAGCCCCAGGACAGGGGCTAGCTCCTATAATTCACCCCTCCACTTT. Its translation is CASSPRTGASSYNSPLHF.